Reported below is one T cell receptor beta chain. This clone was seen a single time. Its antigen remains undetermined. No base qualities exist here, and no much larger clone lies one base off it. This entry is derived from a study of blood T cell repertoires in COVID-19 (dated by TCRdb to about 2020). Context from the whole study: Samples from collaborators originated in the United States, Italy and Spain and spanned both the acute and convalescent phases of COVID-19. The material from the prospective study consisted of cDNA or gDNA derived from T cells, B-cell-depleted T cells, or PBMCs. Nearly every sample came with metadata listing a de-identified subject ID, COVID-19 status, age in years and sex. The samples were drawn from the first 160 participants of the ongoing ImmuneRACE study and from over a thousand subjects provided by 6 global collaborators. Deeply sampled blood TCRbeta repertoires from subjects exposed to, actively infected with, or recovered from COVID-19 were included in the dataset. A freely available public database, intended as a resource for researchers studying the immune response to SARS-CoV-2, is where the repertoires were released. Where HLA class I and class II types were available, the types were taken from metadata supplied by the sample provider, not from assay-based typing.

The CDR3 goes from the cysteine to the phenylalanine over 18 residues. CDR3 DNA only is kept here, 54 bases in frame from base 1. Trimming leaves V shorter by 6 bases and J shorter by 3 bases, with the junction holding 13 bases beyond the gene matches. As encoded in the germline V gene, CDR1 is KGHSH while CDR2 is LQKENI. Each collaborating institution followed its own protocols to collect whole blood in K2EDTA tubes. Collaborator samples were shipped for TCRbeta analysis as frozen whole blood, isolated PBMCs, or DNA extracted from either sample type. General conclusions and limits of the study: How much clinical and demographic metadata was included differed by source and by participant, and the metadata was provided uncurated.

TCRbeta CDR3 regions were amplified from genomic DNA by means of the immunoSEQ Assay, a bias-controlled multiplex PCR. The study's processing was this. Nucleated cell counts per sample were estimated from amplification of reference gene primers within the assay. Sequence reads were collapsed and filtered to measure the absolute abundance of every unique TCRbeta CDR3 rearrangement. For each sample, productive Simpson clonality was calculated by taking the square root of Simpson's diversity index across productive rearrangements. TCRdb holds this immuneACCESS table with in-frame rearrangements only. Some clones are missing; in checked studies, unresolved V genes explain under half, and the rest has no known cause. The DNA was the basis for D and trimming; V, J and clone size are from that table. A total of some 45,000 clones appear in this sample, 86% of them only once. The ten largest account for around a tenth of the sample.

This receptor was obtained from a human donor in a cohort sampled during active COVID-19. The chain joins TRBV18 to TRBJ2-5; TRBD2 aligns with 13 central bases. Specimen: peripheral blood. CDR3 reads: CASSPPGLAGAGKETQYF. The bases read TGTGCCAGCTCCCCCCCCGGACTAGCGGGGGCCGGTAAAGAGACCCAGTACTTC.